These 29 T cell receptor beta chains were all obtained from the same sample, sequenced in a study of blood T cell repertoires in COVID-19. The data were produced by immunoSEQ multiplex PCR, yet TCRdb's version contains in-frame clones alone and is incomplete. This sample has about 42,000 clones, with roughly 85% found just once. Sequences were obtained from peripheral blood. Every receptor here comes from a woman in her seventies in a cohort sampled during active COVID-19.

The rearrangement uses TRBV6-5 and TRBJ1-5; TRBD1 matches at 7 bases. This CDR3 has 14 amino acids. After removal of 8 bases from V and 2 bases from J, the junction contained 6 bases not matched to a gene. Germline V gives CDR1 MNHEY, CDR2 SVGAGI. The chain's CDR3 is CASGRQGGNQPQHF. DNA of the CDR3: TGTGCCAGCGGGAGACAGGGCGGCAATCAGCCCCAGCATTTT.

The rearrangement links TRBV29-1 to TRBJ1-2, with a weak D call TRBD1 (6 bases). The CDR3 is made up of 12 amino acids. V was cut by 6 bases and J by 2 bases, with 10 bases left in between. CDR1 and CDR2 (germline): SQVTM, ANQGSEA. Here the CDR3 DNA reads TGCAGCGTACAGGGTGGGAACTATGGCTACACCTTC. Its translation is CSVQGGNYGYTF. The whole variable domain, remainder taken from reference TRBV29-1 and TRBJ1-2, is SAVISQKPSRDICQRGTSLTIQCQVDSQVTMMFWYRQQPGQSLTLIATANQGSEATYESGFVIDKFPISRPNLTFSTLTVSNMSPEDSSIYLCSVQGGNYGYTFGSGTRLTVV.

V usage is TRBV28 and J usage is TRBJ1-2; no clear D. Germline lookup yields CDR1 MDHEN and CDR2 SYDVKM. CDR3 length: 12 residues. Deletions cut 2 bases from V and 4 bases from J, with 5 bases between. CDR3 coding DNA: TGTGCCAGCAGTTTAGAGAGCTATGGCTACACCTTC. Translating it yields CASSLESYGYTF.

The J gene is TRBJ2-1, the V gene TRBV9; D perhaps matches TRBD2 (7 bases). Trimming left V 0 bases short and J 3 bases short, with 10 bases between. CDR1 is SGDLS and CDR2 is YYNGEE in the germline V gene. This CDR3 is 15 amino acids long. The CDR3 reads CASSVGGGGYNEQFF. CDR3 bases: TGTGCCAGCAGCGTAGGGGGAGGGGGCTACAATGAGCAGTTCTTC.

The V call is TRBV28, the J call TRBJ2-7; a possible D gene is TRBD1 (6 bases). The CDR3 extends over 15 amino acids. The V and J ends lost 3 bases and 2 bases respectively, with 14 bases between them. Germline loops: CDR1 MDHEN, CDR2 SYDVKM. CDR3 in amino acids: CASSFQGRGTYEQYF. CDR3 DNA: TGTGCCAGCAGTTTTCAGGGGCGCGGAACCTACGAGCAGTACTTC. The complete variable domain, with remaining parts taken from reference TRBV28 and TRBJ2-7, reads DVKVTQSSRYLVKRTGEKVFLECVQDMDHENMFWYRQDPGLGLRLIYFSYDVKMKEKGDIPEGYSVSREKKERFSLILESASTNQTSMYLCASSFQGRGTYEQYFGPGTRLTVT.

The V gene is TRBV6-1, the J gene TRBJ2-7; possible D gene TRBD1, 5 bases. The CDR3 runs to 12 residues. V lost 2 bases and J 3 bases, leaving 5 bases between the germline ends. Germline CDR1 MNHNS, CDR2 SASEGT. The CDR3 loop is CASSERGYEQYF. In DNA, the CDR3 is TGTGCCAGCAGTGAAAGGGGCTACGAGCAGTACTTC.

This clone was detected only once. The chain combines TRBV5-1 with TRBJ2-5, with 8 bases lining up with TRBD1. V gave up 3 bases and J gave up 5 bases; unmatched junction bases: 12. Germline V lookup: CDR1 SGHRS, CDR2 YFSETQ. The CDR3 has 16 residues. CDR3 protein: CASSSHRGSSSETQYF. The CDR3 region has the DNA TGCGCCAGCAGCTCCCACAGGGGGTCTTCCTCCGAGACCCAGTACTTC.

The V call is TRBV7-6, the J call TRBJ2-1, with TRBD2 as a possible D gene (6 bases). V was pared by 2 bases and J by 9 bases, with 20 bases between. CDR1 is SGHVS and CDR2 is FNYEAQ in the germline V gene. This CDR3 comprises 16 residues. CDR3 sequence reads: CASSLWGDLGSGEQFF. The CDR3 region has the DNA TGTGCCAGCAGCTTATGGGGGGATTTGGGGTCTGGTGAGCAGTTCTTC.

This clone was found a few times. V gene TRBV5-8 combines with J gene TRBJ1-5; 10 bases map to TRBD1. The CDR3 contains 14 residues. V shed 7 bases and J 6 bases; nucleotides not matched to a gene: 7. Germline assignment: CDR1 SGHTS and CDR2 YDEGEE. The CDR3 nucleotides are TGTGCCAGCGACCCGGGACAGGGGTTTCAGCCCCAGCATTTT. Amino acids: CASDPGQGFQPQHF.

This chain uses TRBV27 with TRBJ2-1, with 9 bases aligning to TRBD2. J gave up 1 base and V 3 bases, and 4 bases lay outside the gene matches. This CDR3 spans 16 amino acids. Germline values: CDR1 MNHEY, CDR2 SMNVEV (reference sequence). CDR3 in DNA: TGTGCCAGCAGTTTTTACAGCGGGAGGTCCTACAATGAGCAGTTCTTC. This translates into CASSFYSGRSYNEQFF.

The J gene is TRBJ2-3, the V gene TRBV28; 11 nucleotides align to TRBD1. Germline-derived CDR1 and CDR2 are MDHEN and SYDVKM. V dropped 4 bases and J dropped 8; count of bases not matched to a gene: 11. The CDR3 sequence is 16 residues long. The DNA of the CDR3 is TGTGCCAGCAGTTATGCCGGGACAGGGGGACAAGCTACGCAGTATTTT. Residues: CASSYAGTGGQATQYF. Supplemented by reference TRBV28 and TRBJ2-3, the full variable domain reads DVKVTQSSRYLVKRTGEKVFLECVQDMDHENMFWYRQDPGLGLRLIYFSYDVKMKEKGDIPEGYSVSREKKERFSLILESASTNQTSMYLCASSYAGTGGQATQYFGPGTRLTVL.

V and J are TRBV10-3 and TRBJ2-7; 10 nucleotides match TRBD2. The CDR3 is made up of 16 amino acids. V dropped 6 bases and J dropped 3; count of bases not matched to a gene: 11. Germline CDR1 reads ENHRY; CDR2 reads SYGVKD. CDR3 coding DNA: TGTGCCATCAGATCCGGGACTAGCGAGTTCCGCTACGAGCAGTACTTC. It codes for CAIRSGTSEFRYEQYF.

This rearrangement joins TRBV10-1 to TRBJ2-7; no clear D. The CDR3 covers 12 residues. Trimming removed 5 bases from V and 0 bases from J, with 5 bases in between. Germline lookup yields CDR1 WNHNN and CDR2 SYGVQD (reference sequence). The CDR3 DNA is TGCGCCAGCAGTATTAGCTCCTACGAGCAGTACTTC. Encoded protein: CASSISSYEQYF.

The rearrangement links TRBV24-1 to TRBJ2-1; TRBD1 might be the D (6 bases). The CDR3 sequence is 15 residues long. The V gene's germline CDR1 is KGHDR and CDR2 SFDVKD. Trimming pared 0 bases from V and 6 bases from J, leaving 11 bases between. In nucleotides, the CDR3 is TGTGCCACCAGTGATTTGTCTACAGGGCCCAATGAGCAGTTCTTC. This sequence encodes CATSDLSTGPNEQFF.

The table lists this clone with a count of one. The chain carries TRBV3-1 (or the pseudogene TRBV3-2) and TRBJ2-3; 9 positions agree with TRBD2. Germline V lookup: CDR1 LGHDT, CDR2 YNNKEL (reference sequence). The CDR3 contains 15 residues. Unmatched junction bases numbered 6, after V lost 4 bases and J lost 4 bases. CDR3 in amino acids: CASSLKSGRSDTQYF. DNA of the CDR3: TGTGCCAGCAGCCTCAAGAGCGGGAGGTCAGATACGCAGTATTTT.

This chain uses TRBV5-1 with TRBJ2-2; 10 bases fit TRBD2. Germline V gives CDR1 SGHRS, CDR2 YFSETQ. The J segment lost 5 bases and the V segment lost 8 bases, leaving 12 bases of the junction unmatched. This CDR3 is 16 amino acids long. For the CDR3, the DNA is TGCGCCAGTTCGACTAGCGGGCCGACACGGACCGGGGAGCTGTTTTTT. Amino acid sequence: CASSTSGPTRTGELFF.

This chain links TRBV19 with TRBJ2-3; 12 bases line up with TRBD2. J lost 8 bases, V lost 5 bases, and 11 bases had no gene match. This CDR3 has 16 amino acids. The germline CDR1 and CDR2 sequences are LNHDA and SQIVND (reference sequence). CDR3 sequence (DNA): TGTGCCAGTAGTCTGACTAGCGGGAGCTTGAGGGGTACGCAGTATTTT. Its protein product is CASSLTSGSLRGTQYF.

The genes are TRBV13 and TRBJ1-2; 7 bases agree with TRBD1. The germline V gene encodes CDR1 PRHDT and CDR2 FYEKMQ (reference sequence). Unmatched junction bases numbered 1, after V lost 4 bases and J lost 2 bases. This CDR3 region has 13 residues. The CDR3, as DNA: TGTGCCAGCAGCTCGACAGGGAACTATGGCTACACCTTC. Its translation is CASSSTGNYGYTF.

The CDR3 region has the DNA TGTGCCAGTAGTACCCGGGACACAACTACCTACGAGCAGTACTTC. Its translation: CASSTRDTTTYEQYF. The chain has TRBV19 and TRBJ2-7, with TRBD1 as a possible D gene (6 bases). Germline CDR1 LNHDA, CDR2 SQIVND (reference sequence). CDR3 size: 15 residues. Trimming pared 4 bases from V and 2 bases from J, leaving 15 bases between.

The rearrangement joins TRBV6-5 to TRBJ2-7; tentatively, D is TRBD1 (6 bases). CDR1 is MNHEY, CDR2 SVGAGI, per germline. The CDR3 runs 13 residues. V was clipped by 9 bases and J by 3 bases, with 15 bases between them. The CDR3 sequence is CARTGGPSYEQYF. DNA of the CDR3: TGTGCCAGGACAGGTGGTCCGAGCTACGAGCAGTACTTC.

DNA for the CDR3: TGTGCCAGCACTTGGCAGGGGGCCCAAGAGACCCAGTACTTC. Translated, it gives CASTWQGAQETQYF. V usage is TRBV6-5 and J usage is TRBJ2-5; 8 nucleotides line up with TRBD1. From germline, CDR1 is MNHEY and CDR2 SVGAGI. The junction had 5 bases not matched to a gene; V was cut back by 7 bases and J by 1 base. This CDR3 region has 14 residues.

This clone was counted a few times. The chain joins TRBV27 to TRBJ1-2; 7 bases line up with TRBD1. The germline CDR1 and CDR2 sequences are MNHEY and SMNVEV (reference sequence). Trimming took 0 bases from V and 2 from J; bases not matched to a gene: 3. The length of the CDR3 is 15 residues. CDR3 bases: TGTGCCAGCAGTTTATCGACAGGGACAAACTATGGCTACACCTTC. Translated, it gives CASSLSTGTNYGYTF.

This clone was counted once. The V call is TRBV24-1, the J call TRBJ2-5, with TRBD1 matching 11 bases. This CDR3 has 16 residues. Germline V lookup: CDR1 KGHDR, CDR2 SFDVKD. Trimming removed 2 bases from V and 4 bases from J; junction bases left unmatched: 5. The CDR3 is CATSDSRDRGGETQYF. The DNA for the CDR3 is TGTGCCACCAGTGATTCGCGGGACAGGGGGGGAGAGACCCAGTACTTC.

V is TRBV9 and J is TRBJ2-3, with 9 nucleotides matching TRBD2. There are 21 residues in the CDR3. Per the germline V gene, CDR1 is SGDLS and CDR2 is YYNGEE. V gave up 10 bases and J gave up 3 bases; unmatched junction bases: 30. The CDR3 is CAEYHKSLKREEIGITDTQYF. Written as DNA, the CDR3 is TGTGCCGAGTACCACAAAAGCTTAAAGCGGGAGGAGATCGGGATAACAGATACGCAGTATTTT. Full variable domain (missing parts from reference TRBV9 and TRBJ2-3): DSGVTQTPKHLITATGQRVTLRCSPRSGDLSVYWYQQSLDQGLQFLIQYYNGEERAKGNILERFSAQQFPDLHSELNLSSLELGDSALYFCAEYHKSLKREEIGITDTQYFGPGTRLTVL.

The CDR3 reads CAWSLGGAGANVLTF. In nucleotides, the CDR3 is TGTGCCTGGAGTTTGGGGGGGGCTGGGGCCAACGTCCTGACTTTC. This chain links TRBV30 with TRBJ2-6; 7 bases align to TRBD2. V was pared by 2 bases and J by 2 bases, with 3 bases of the junction left unmatched. The CDR3 has 15 amino acids. The germline V gene encodes CDR1 GTSNPN and CDR2 SVGIG (reference sequence).

The rearrangement joins TRBV18 to TRBJ2-1, with 13 bases fitting TRBD2. Germline V gene sequence: CDR1 KGHSH, CDR2 LQKENI. V was clipped by 4 bases and J by 3 bases; unmatched bases: 9. The CDR3 is 18 residues long. CDR3 amino acids: CASSRMTSGRTDYNEQFF. CDR3 DNA sequence: TGTGCCAGCTCACGCATGACTAGCGGGAGGACCGACTACAATGAGCAGTTCTTC.

The sample holds a few counts of this clone. The V call is TRBV6-6, the J call TRBJ2-3, with TRBD1 matching over 10 bases. Germline assignment: CDR1 MNHNY and CDR2 SVGAGI (reference sequence). This CDR3 spans 15 amino acids. V lost 3 bases to trimming and J lost 2 bases; unmatched junction nucleotides: 2. CDR3 sequence (DNA): TGTGCCAGCAGTTATGGGACAGGGGACACAGATACGCAGTATTTT. Translation gives CASSYGTGDTDTQYF.

The genes are TRBV4-2 and TRBJ2-1; D is uncertain. Trimming shortened V by 3 bases and J by 0 bases, and 9 bases separated the two germline ends. CDR1 and CDR2 (germline): LGHNA, YNFKEQ. The CDR3 contains 15 residues. The DNA for the CDR3 is TGTGCCAGCAGCCAGTGGCACCGCTCCTACAATGAGCAGTTCTTC. Its translation: CASSQWHRSYNEQFF.

This clone occurred a few times. V is TRBV4-1 and J is TRBJ2-1; TRBD2 matches at 11 bases. V lost 1 base to trimming and J lost 9 bases; unmatched junction nucleotides: 5. The CDR3 has 15 residues. CDR1 and CDR2 (germline): MGHRA, YSYEKL. The CDR3, as DNA: TGCGCCAGCAGCCAAGCACTAGCGGGAGTAGGTGAGCAGTTCTTC. Protein sequence: CASSQALAGVGEQFF.